This T cell receptor beta chain is from a study of blood T cell repertoires in COVID-19. Study-wide context: Whether acute or convalescent, the COVID-19 samples came from the United States, Italy and Spain. In each case, the material was cDNA or gDNA derived from T cells, B-cell-depleted T cells, or PBMCs.

Original processing notes: The authors estimated nucleated cell counts from reference gene primer amplification. This table comes from immunoSEQ multiplex PCR, and its TCRdb copy is limited to in-frame clones, with some not included. V and J calls and clone size are those listed in that table; D and trimming were worked out from the DNA. The data contain around 130,000 clones, more than 75% of them singletons. Germline assignment: CDR1 SGHRS and CDR2 YFSETQ. The CDR3 runs 14 residues. The V and J ends lost 5 bases and 2 bases respectively, with 12 bases between them. The sequence was collected from a man aged 45-65 years with active COVID-19. Sample: peripheral blood. The chain joins TRBV5-1 to TRBJ2-3; tentatively, D is TRBD2 (6 bases). CDR3 in amino acids: CASRGGYITDTQYF. CDR3 DNA sequence: TGCGCCAGCAGGGGGGGATACATCACAGATACGCAGTATTTT.